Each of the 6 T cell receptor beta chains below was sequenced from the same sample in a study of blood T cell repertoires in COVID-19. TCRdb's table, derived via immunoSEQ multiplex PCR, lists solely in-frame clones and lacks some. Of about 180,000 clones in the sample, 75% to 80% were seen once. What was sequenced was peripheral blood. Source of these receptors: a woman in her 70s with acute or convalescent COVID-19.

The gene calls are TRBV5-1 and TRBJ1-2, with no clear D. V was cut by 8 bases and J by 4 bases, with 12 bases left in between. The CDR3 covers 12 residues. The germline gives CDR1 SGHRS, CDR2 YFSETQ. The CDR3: CASSNEGYGYTF. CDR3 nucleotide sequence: TGCGCCAGTTCAAACGAGGGCTATGGCTACACCTTC.

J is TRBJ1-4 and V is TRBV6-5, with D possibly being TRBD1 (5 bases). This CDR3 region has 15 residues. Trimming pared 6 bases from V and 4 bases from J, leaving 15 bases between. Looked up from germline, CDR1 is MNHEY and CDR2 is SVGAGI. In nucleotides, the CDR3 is TGTGCCAGCAGCTCCGGGGGGACCAATAATGAAAAACTGTTTTTT. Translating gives CASSSGGTNNEKLFF.

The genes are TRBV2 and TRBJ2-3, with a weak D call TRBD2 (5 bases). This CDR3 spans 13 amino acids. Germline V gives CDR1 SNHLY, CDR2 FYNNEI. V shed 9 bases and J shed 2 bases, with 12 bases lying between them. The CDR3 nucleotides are TGTGCCAGTAGAGCGGACCTCACAGATACGCAGTATTTT. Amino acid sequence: CASRADLTDTQYF.

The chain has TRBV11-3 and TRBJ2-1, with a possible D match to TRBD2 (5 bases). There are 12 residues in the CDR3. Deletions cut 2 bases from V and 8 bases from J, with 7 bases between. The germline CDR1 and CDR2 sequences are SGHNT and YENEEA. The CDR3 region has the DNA TGTGCCAGCAGCTTAACGCGGGATGAGCAGTTCTTC. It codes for CASSLTRDEQFF.

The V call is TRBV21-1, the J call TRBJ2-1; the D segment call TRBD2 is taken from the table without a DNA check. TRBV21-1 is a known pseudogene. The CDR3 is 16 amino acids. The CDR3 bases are TGTGCCAGCAGCCTTACGGTCCGGGAGAAGTACAATGAGCAGTTCTTC. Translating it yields CASSLTVREKYNEQFF.

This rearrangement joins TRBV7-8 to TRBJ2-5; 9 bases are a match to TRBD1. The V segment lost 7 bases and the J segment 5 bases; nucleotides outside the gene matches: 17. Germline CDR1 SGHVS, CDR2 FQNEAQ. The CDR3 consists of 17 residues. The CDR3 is CASTPTGGNRQLETQYF. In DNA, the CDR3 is TGTGCCAGCACGCCAACAGGGGGCAACCGTCAATTGGAGACCCAGTACTTC.